These T cell receptor beta chains were read from a single sample in a study of HIV-infected patients and healthy controls. In TCRdb, the 5' RACE reads were re-called with MiXCR into one record per CDR3 protein. The sample consists of some 6,900 distinct CDR3 sequences, roughly 9.7% of them appearing once. The starting material was blood, obtained before antiretroviral therapy. These receptors were collected from an adult with HIV infection. CDR3s include the opening cysteine and the closing phenylalanine or tryptophan. D genes are given only for firm matches. Clone size, where shown, is once, few, many, or a class for clones that have expanded.

16	-	TRBJ1-2	TRBV7-9	many	TGTGCCAGCAGTCAAGCGGGGGGAATGGGAACTATGGCTGGGACCTTC	CASSQAGGMGTMAGTF
14	TRBD2	TRBJ2-7	TRBV20-1	medium-sized	TGCAGTGCCCCCCGAGGGAGCGGGACTTACGAGCAGTACTTC	CSAPRGSGTYEQYF
15	-	TRBJ2-7	TRBV5-1	medium-sized	TGCGCCAGCAGCGGGGGGACAGCTGTCTCCTACGAGCAGTACTTC	CASSGGTAVSYEQYF
13	-	TRBJ2-7	TRBV5-1	few	TGCGCCAGCAGCTGGGGGGCTCGGGACGAGCAGTACTTC	CASSWGARDEQYF
14	TRBD1	TRBJ1-5	TRBV18	-	TGTGCCAGCTCAAGAGGTCAGGGGGATCAGCCCCAGCATTTT	CASSRGQGDQPQHF
12	-	TRBJ2-4	TRBV28	large	TGTGCCAGCAGTTTCGACGGGAACATTCAGTACTTC	CASSFDGNIQYF
15	-	TRBJ2-5	TRBV20-1	few	TGCAGTGCTCCCTCTTTGGCGACCCGGCAAGAGACCCAGTACTTC	CSAPSLATRQETQYF
13	TRBD2	TRBJ2-1	TRBV12-3/TRBV12-4	-	TGTGCCAGCGCTCAAGATGGTGGGACTAGCGGAATCTTC	CASAQDGGTSGIF
13	-	TRBJ1-5	TRBV27	-	TGTGCCAGCAGTTTATTGAGCAATCAGCCCCAGCATTTT	CASSLLSNQPQHF
17	-	TRBJ2-1	TRBV7-2	medium-sized	TGTGCCAGCAGCTTAAGCCCAGGGCAACCCGGCTACAATGAGCAGTTCTTC	CASSLSPGQPGYNEQFF
13	-	TRBJ1-1	TRBV12-3/TRBV12-4	medium-sized	TGTGCCAGCAGTTTTGCCCTGGACACTGAAGCTTTCTTT	CASSFALDTEAFF
17	-	TRBJ1-1	TRBV9	medium-sized	TGTGCCAGCAGCGGAGCGGGGGTGGGACGGGTGAACACTGAAGCTTTCTTT	CASSGAGVGRVNTEAFF
15	-	TRBJ1-1	TRBV18	medium-sized	TGTGCCAGCTCACCTAATGCAGGGGTGAACACTGAAGCTTTCTTT	CASSPNAGVNTEAFF
13	-	TRBJ2-5	TRBV18	many	TGTGCCAGCTCACCAGGTCTAGCCCTAGGAAAGTACTTC	CASSPGLALGKYF
16	-	TRBJ2-1	TRBV6-5	-	TGTGCCAGCAGTACCACCGGGACTTCCTTTTACAATGAGCAGTTCTTC	CASSTTGTSFYNEQFF
14	-	TRBJ1-1	TRBV9	medium-sized	TGTGCCAGCAGCGTAGAGGGGGGACTGAGTGAAGCTTTCTTT	CASSVEGGLSEAFF
14	-	TRBJ2-4	TRBV28	few	TGTGCCAGCAGTTTAGGGGTAGCCAAAAACATTCAGTACTTC	CASSLGVAKNIQYF
14	-	TRBJ2-3	TRBV7-9	medium-sized	TGTGCCAGCAGCTTAAAGACCGACACAGATACGCAGTATTTT	CASSLKTDTDTQYF
14	-	TRBJ2-3	TRBV11-1	-	TGTGCCAGCAGCGAACAGCCGAGCACAGATACGCAGTATTTT	CASSEQPSTDTQYF
14	TRBD1	TRBJ1-1	TRBV7-2	-	TGTGCCAGCAGCCCAGGGGGTACAAACACTGAAGCTTTCTTT	CASSPGGTNTEAFF
11	-	TRBJ2-1	TRBV20-1	-	TGCAGTGCTAGATCCCCCCCTGAGCAGTTCTTC	CSARSPPEQFF
14	-	TRBJ2-2	TRBV7-6	many	TGTGCCAGCAGCCCAAGGTCAGCTACCGGGGAGCTGTTTTTT	CASSPRSATGELFF
21	-	TRBJ1-4	TRBV4-2	many	TGTGCCAGCAGCCAAGATCCCACAGGCGGAGGGGAGTACCCAACTAATGAAAAACTGTTTTTT	CASSQDPTGGGEYPTNEKLFF
16	-	TRBJ2-5	TRBV28	many	TGTGCCAGCAGTTTGGATTTAGGGGGGCTCGGGGAGACCCAGTACTTC	CASSLDLGGLGETQYF
13	TRBD1	TRBJ1-5	TRBV30	many	TGTGCCTGGAGCCGGACAGGGGGTCAGCCCCAGCATTTT	CAWSRTGGQPQHF
15	-	TRBJ2-3	TRBV13	-	TGTGCCAGCAGCTTAGGCCAGGGTCGGACAGATACGCAGTATTTT	CASSLGQGRTDTQYF
14	-	TRBJ1-5	TRBV28	medium-sized	TGTGCCAGCCGCGGGACGGGGGAAGGGCAGCCCCAGCATTTT	CASRGTGEGQPQHF
16	-	TRBJ1-2	TRBV28	many	TGTGCCAGCAGGGTTCCCCGGGGTAGGCCCGATTATGGCTACACCTTC	CASRVPRGRPDYGYTF
13	-	TRBJ2-7	TRBV16	once	TGTGCCAGCAGCCACGGGGGAAGGTACGAGCAGTACTTC	CASSHGGRYEQYF
12	-	TRBJ2-3	TRBV12-3/TRBV12-4	medium-sized	TGTGCCAGCACCCTGGGCACAGATACGCAGTATTTT	CASTLGTDTQYF
15	TRBD2	TRBJ2-1	TRBV6-2/TRBV6-3	many	TGTGCCAGCAGTTACGTGGCGGGAGTTGTGAATGAGCAGTTCTTC	CASSYVAGVVNEQFF
14	-	TRBJ2-3	TRBV20-1	medium-sized	TGCAGTGCTCCCGAGTGGGGAAACACAGATACGCAGTATTTT	CSAPEWGNTDTQYF
15	-	TRBJ1-4	TRBV6-5	few	TGTGCCAGCAGTCCCGGGGGAGCAACTAATGAAAAACTGTTTTTT	CASSPGGATNEKLFF
13	TRBD1	TRBJ2-7	TRBV20-1	many	TGCAGTGCTAAGATGCAGGGGGCGTACGAGCAGTACTTC	CSAKMQGAYEQYF
16	-	TRBJ1-6	TRBV27	medium-sized	TGTGCCAGCAGTTTGAGCGGCGGGACCCCAAATTCACCCCTCCACTTT	CASSLSGGTPNSPLHF
14	-	TRBJ1-2	TRBV14	many	TGTGCCAGCAGCCAAGGCCGGGCTTACGCTGGCTACACCTTC	CASSQGRAYAGYTF
16	-	TRBJ2-3	TRBV9	medium-sized	TGTGCCAGCAGCGGGGCCGGGACTCCTCGCCCAGATACGCAGTATTTT	CASSGAGTPRPDTQYF
11	-	TRBJ1-2	TRBV19	many	TGTGCCAGTAGTATTGACGGTGGCTACACCTTC	CASSIDGGYTF
14	-	TRBJ2-3	TRBV18	-	TGTGCCAGCTCGCTGGGACCAGCCCAGGGTACGCAGTATTTT	CASSLGPAQGTQYF
14	-	TRBJ1-2	TRBV29-1	many	TGCAGCGTTGACAGGGGAGGATCTAACTATGGCTACACCTTC	CSVDRGGSNYGYTF
15	-	TRBJ1-2	TRBV28	many	TGTGCCAGCAGTTTTTCTGGTTCAACTAACTATGGCTACACCTTC	CASSFSGSTNYGYTF
17	-	TRBJ2-2	TRBV20-1	-	TGCAGTGCTAGAGATCGACTCAGGGCGGAACCCACCGGGGAGCTGTTTTTT	CSARDRLRAEPTGELFF
17	TRBD1	TRBJ2-5	TRBV11-2	-	TGTGCCAGCAGCTTAGGAGACCCGACAGGGGGAGGAGAGACCCAGTACTTC	CASSLGDPTGGGETQYF
15	-	TRBJ1-2	TRBV20-1	medium-sized	TGCAGTGCTAGAGATATCGACAGTGCAATCTATGGCTACACCTTC	CSARDIDSAIYGYTF
16	-	TRBJ2-2	TRBV7-9	few	TGTGCCAGCGTCCAAGGGGTCCAGGATACAGTCGGGGAGCTGTTTTTT	CASVQGVQDTVGELFF
19	TRBD2	TRBJ2-1	TRBV7-8	medium-sized	TGTGCCAGCAGCCCTAACCACGGGACTAGCGGGAGTCCCTACAATGAGCAGTTCTTC	CASSPNHGTSGSPYNEQFF
13	-	TRBJ1-1	TRBV12-3/TRBV12-4	few	TGTGCCAGCAGTTTAGCGGGGAACACTGAAGCTTTCTTT	CASSLAGNTEAFF
13	TRBD1	TRBJ1-5	TRBV29-1	few	TGCAGCGTTGGGGACAGGGGCGGTCAGCCCCAGCATTTT	CSVGDRGGQPQHF
14	-	TRBJ2-1	TRBV29-1	-	TGCAGCGTTGTACGACTAGTCTCCTACAATGAGCAGTTCTTC	CSVVRLVSYNEQFF
11	-	TRBJ2-3	TRBV19	many	TGTGCCAGTAGTTCGGCAGATACGCAGTATTTT	CASSSADTQYF
15	-	TRBJ1-5	TRBV20-1	many	TGCAGTGCTAGAAAAATGGACAAAGTGAATCAGCCCCAGCATTTT	CSARKMDKVNQPQHF
24	-	TRBJ1-5	TRBV4-2	medium-sized	TGTGCCAGCAGCCAAGGCGCCCCCCGGGGGGGGCGTCAGACCGAACGATATAGCAATCAGCCCCAGCATTTT	CASSQGAPRGGRQTERYSNQPQHF
14	-	TRBJ2-7	TRBV10-2	medium-sized	TGCGCCAGCAGTGACCTCCAGGGCGGTAACGAGCAGTACTTC	CASSDLQGGNEQYF
14	-	TRBJ1-2	TRBV7-2	-	TGTGCCAGCAGCAACCAGCTGGGAGGCTATGGCTACACCTTC	CASSNQLGGYGYTF
15	-	TRBJ1-5	TRBV7-2	-	TGTGCCAGCAGCCCCCAGGCCTATAGCAATCAGCCCCAGCATTTT	CASSPQAYSNQPQHF
14	TRBD2	TRBJ2-3	TRBV5-1	medium-sized	TGCGCCAGCAGCTTCGAACTAGCGGCAGATACGCAGTATTTT	CASSFELAADTQYF
13	TRBD1	TRBJ1-1	TRBV24-1	once	TGTGCCACCAGTGACTCAGGGGGCCTCGAAGCTTTCTTT	CATSDSGGLEAFF
13	TRBD1	TRBJ2-7	TRBV6-6	-	TGTGCCAGCAGTTACGACAGGGGGTACGAGCAGTACTTC	CASSYDRGYEQYF
13	-	TRBJ2-2	TRBV12-3/TRBV12-4	many	TGTGCCAGCAGTGGCCGGGTTTCCGGGGAGCTGTTTTTT	CASSGRVSGELFF